The clone carrying this TCR beta chain was detected only a few times. What it binds is unknown. Study observations and caveats: Tumor Tregs overlapped most with tumor, then blood, naive CD4+ cells.

The sorted Tregs were CD4+CD25+CD127-/low cells. V was trimmed by 4 bases and J by 4 bases, leaving 9 bases between them. The CDR3 runs to 12 residues. CDR1 is SGHRS and CDR2 is YFSETQ in the germline V gene. Each CDR3 protein is one row after TCRdb ran MiXCR on the 5' RACE reads. Of roughly 9,900 distinct CDR3 sequences listed, 17% are singletons. This receptor was identified in a female donor with breast cancer. This rearrangement joins TRBV5-1 to TRBJ2-7, with D uncertain. Sequences were obtained from Tregs sorted from a lymph node. The CDR3 DNA reads as TGCGCCAGCAGCCGCGGACCTTACGAGCAGTACTTC. Encoded protein: CASSRGPYEQYF.